Described below is a single T cell receptor (beta chain) sequence and its context. The entry originates in a study of blood T cell repertoires in COVID-19. Study-level background: COVID-19 samples collected from the United States, Italy and Spain covered acute and convalescent phases.

The V and J ends lost 0 bases and 3 bases respectively, with 14 bases between them. Germline values: CDR1 LGHDT, CDR2 YNNKEL (reference sequence). The CDR3 spans 16 residues. Profiling relied on immunoSEQ multiplex PCR, and the TCRdb table lists in-frame clones only, not all of them. The sample consists of about 200,000 clones, around 89% of them appearing once. This sequence was found in a man aged 35 to 55 with active or convalescent COVID-19. This chain connects TRBV3-1 (or the pseudogene TRBV3-2) to TRBJ1-1; D gene uncertain. Sequencing used peripheral blood. The CDR3 protein is CASSQETGVSYTEAFF. The CDR3 nucleotides read TGTGCCAGCAGCCAAGAAACCGGGGTGTCCTACACTGAAGCTTTCTTT.